This TCR beta chain was profiled in a study of blood T cell repertoires in COVID-19. This CDR3 region has 15 residues. Between the trimmed V and J ends, which lost 0 bases and 4 bases, there was a span of 10 bases. CDR1 is PRHDT and CDR2 is FYEKMQ in the germline V gene (reference sequence). Generated by immunoSEQ multiplex PCR, the TCRdb table keeps only in-frame clones and is missing some. Of about 300,000 clones in the sample, about 87% were seen once. Seattle patients were enrolled during active infection and followed longitudinally. This receptor was obtained from a woman between 45 and 65 years old with COVID-19, enrolled during active disease. The chain is built from TRBV13 and TRBJ1-5, with D tentatively TRBD1 (6 bases). What was sequenced was peripheral blood. This chain's CDR3 is CASSLGGTTNQPQHF. In nucleotides, the CDR3 is TGTGCCAGCAGCTTAGGTGGGACAACTAATCAGCCCCAGCATTTT. Full variable domain (outside the CDR3, taken from reference TRBV13 and TRBJ1-5): AAGVIQSPRHLIKEKRETATLKCYPIPRHDTVYWYQQGPGQDPQFLISFYEKMQSDKGSIPDRFSAQQFSDYHSELNMSSLELGDSALYFCASSLGGTTNQPQHFGDGTRLSIL.